Each of the 31 T cell receptor beta chains below was sequenced from the same sample in a study of cytomegalovirus exposure and HLA in healthy donors. PCR was performed using 60 Vbeta and 13 Jbeta primers. Produced via immunoSEQ multiplex PCR; TCRdb's table is partial and in-frame only. Among around 120,000 clones listed, 70% to 80% were seen once. Sequenced input: PBMCs. These receptors all stem from a woman between 50 and 59 years old in good health and CMV-seropositive.

CDR3 protein: CASSATGSGPQHF. CDR3 nucleotide sequence: TGTGCCAGCAGCGCGACAGGGTCCGGGCCCCAGCATTTT. V gene TRBV6-5 combines with J gene TRBJ1-5; TRBD1 agrees at 7 bases. The germline CDR1 and CDR2 sequences are MNHEY and SVGAGI. The CDR3 is 13 residues long. V shed 6 bases, J shed 9 bases, and the junction held 8 bases outside the gene matches.

Comments on this clone: The same CDR3 is also encoded by other DNA sequences in this sample. The CDR3 sequence is CAWSVRGDQPQHF. Written as DNA, the CDR3 is TGTGCCTGGAGTGTACGGGGAGATCAGCCCCAGCATTTT. The chain combines TRBV30 with TRBJ1-5; D is unresolved. Germline CDR1 GTSNPN, CDR2 SVGIG (reference sequence). The CDR3 length is 13 residues. The V gene lost 0 bases and the J gene lost 5 bases, with 8 bases spanning the gap.

This clone occurred a few times. The chain employs TRBV4-1 and TRBJ2-7; D is undetermined. V was trimmed by 6 bases and J by 3 bases, leaving 12 bases between them. This CDR3 has 13 amino acids. The germline V gene encodes CDR1 MGHRA and CDR2 YSYEKL. This chain's CDR3 is CASSSGPSYEQYF. The CDR3 nucleotides are TGCGCCAGCAGTTCTGGGCCCAGCTACGAGCAGTACTTC.

This clone was recorded once. One end of the junction fails to match germline, which may point to a read error. J is TRBJ1-3 and V is TRBV9, with D perhaps TRBD1 (6 bases). CDR3 length equals 13 residues. Per the germline V gene, CDR1 is SGDLS and CDR2 is YYNGEE. In nucleotides, the CDR3 is TGTGCCAGCAGCGTAGAAGGGGGAAGCACCATATATTTT. Amino acid sequence: CASSVEGGSTIYF.

V is TRBV7-6 and J is TRBJ2-7; 13 bases are a match to TRBD2. The CDR3 runs to 19 residues. The trim removed 5 bases at V and 6 bases at J, leaving 19 bases unmatched. In germline, CDR1 is SGHVS, CDR2 FNYEAQ. CDR3 residues: CASSRTPLLAGGETGEQYF. The CDR3 DNA follows: TGTGCCAGCAGCCGAACCCCACTACTAGCGGGAGGGGAGACGGGCGAGCAGTACTTC.

The chain is built from TRBV28 and TRBJ2-5; no clear D. Germline V lookup: CDR1 MDHEN, CDR2 SYDVKM. The CDR3 runs to 14 residues. V shed 6 bases and J shed 2 bases, with 13 bases lying between them. CDR3 loop: CASSTIHTQETQYF. The CDR3, as DNA: TGTGCCAGCAGCACGATACACACACAAGAGACCCAGTACTTC.

This clone was counted only a few times. This chain joins TRBV10-3 and TRBJ2-3; D may be TRBD2 (7 bases). Germline values: CDR1 ENHRY, CDR2 SYGVKD. Trimming took 0 bases from V and 6 from J, leaving 13 bases between them. This CDR3 spans 15 amino acids. This chain's CDR3 is CAISESPGGADTQYF. The CDR3 DNA reads as TGTGCCATCAGTGAGTCACCGGGGGGCGCTGATACGCAGTATTTT.

CDR3 amino acids: CASSFTRGYNEQFF. CDR3 bases: TGTGCCAGCAGCTTTACCCGGGGTTACAATGAGCAGTTCTTC. This chain connects TRBV11-2 to TRBJ2-1; the D gene is possibly TRBD2 (5 bases). From germline, CDR1 is SGHAT and CDR2 FQNNGV. CDR3 length: 14 amino acids. V was pared by 3 bases and J by 4 bases, with 10 bases between. The entire variable domain, with the rest obtained from reference TRBV11-2 and TRBJ2-1, is as follows: EAGVAQSPRYKIIEKRQSVAFWCNPISGHATLYWYQQILGQGPKLLIQFQNNGVVDDSQLPKDRFSAERLKGVDSTLKIQPAKLEDSAVYLCASSFTRGYNEQFFGPGTRLTVL.

The chain is built from TRBV19 and TRBJ2-1; 8 bases are a match to TRBD1. CDR1 and CDR2 from the germline V gene are LNHDA and SQIVND (reference sequence). Losses at the gene ends were 5 bases for V and 4 bases for J; bases not matched to a gene: 7. The CDR3 covers 15 residues. CDR3 loop: CASSARGLDYNEQFF. Written as DNA, the CDR3 is TGTGCCAGTAGTGCCAGGGGGCTTGATTACAATGAGCAGTTCTTC.

This chain links TRBV30 with TRBJ2-5; D remains ambiguous. The CDR3 consists of 12 residues. Looked up from germline, CDR1 is GTSNPN and CDR2 is SVGIG (reference sequence). The V end lost 0 bases, the J end lost 4 bases, and 6 bases lay between the germline ends. The DNA for the CDR3 is TGTGCCTGGAGTGTTTCGGGAGAGACCCAGTACTTC. Encoded protein: CAWSVSGETQYF.

The chain joins TRBV5-4 to TRBJ2-3, with 7 bases matching TRBD2. Germline lookup yields CDR1 SGHNT and CDR2 YYREEE (reference sequence). With V trimmed by 4 bases and J by 0 bases, 8 bases remained unmatched. CDR3 length: 16 amino acids. The DNA of the CDR3 is TGTGCCAGCAGCCCGCCCAAGCGGGGAAGCACAGATACGCAGTATTTT. Protein product: CASSPPKRGSTDTQYF.

The CDR3 region has the DNA TGTGCCAGCAGACAGGGGGAATCCGGAAACACCATATATTTT. Residues: CASRQGESGNTIYF. This sequence joins TRBV7-8 and TRBJ1-3; 8 nucleotides align to TRBD1. The CDR3 has 14 residues. Per germline, CDR1 SGHVS and CDR2 FQNEAQ. V trimming: 6 bases; J trimming: 4 bases; junction bases outside the gene matches: 5.

J is TRBJ1-2 and V is TRBV6-1; 7 nucleotides match TRBD1. The CDR3 totals 14 residues. Per the germline V gene, CDR1 is MNHNS and CDR2 is SASEGT. V shed 7 bases, J shed 8 bases, and the junction held 13 bases outside the gene matches. CDR3: CASKERGRRDGYTF. In nucleotides, the CDR3 is TGTGCCAGCAAGGAAAGGGGGCGCAGGGACGGCTACACCTTC.

The genes are TRBV18 and TRBJ2-1, with D unclear. Trimming took off 2 bases at V and 2 bases at J, with 7 bases between the two ends. Germline V gene sequence: CDR1 KGHSH, CDR2 LQKENI. This CDR3 has 14 amino acids. The CDR3 loop reads CASSPTGTYNEQFF. CDR3 in DNA: TGTGCCAGCTCACCAACTGGTACCTACAATGAGCAGTTCTTC. The full variable domain, with the rest looked up from reference TRBV18 and TRBJ2-1, is NAGVMQNPRHLVRRRGQEARLRCSPMKGHSHVYWYRQLPEEGLKFMVYLQKENIIDESGMPKERFSAEFPKEGPSILRIQQVVRGDSAAYFCASSPTGTYNEQFFGPGTRLTVL.

The V gene is TRBV7-2, the J gene TRBJ1-1; weak D call: TRBD1 (5 bases). Deletions cut 5 bases from V and 1 base from J, with 14 bases between. The CDR3 has 15 residues. From germline, CDR1 is SGHTA and CDR2 FQGNSA. The CDR3 bases are TGTGCCAGCAGCCCCACCGCAGGGCGGAACACTGAAGCTTTCTTT. It encodes CASSPTAGRNTEAFF.

This clone was recorded once. V and J are TRBV9 and TRBJ2-1; unclear D gene. The germline V gene encodes CDR1 SGDLS and CDR2 YYNGEE. The CDR3 is 13 amino acids. V lost 3 bases and J lost 11, with 15 bases in between. The CDR3 coding sequence is TGTGCCAGCAGCGAACCACCCACGTCTAAGCAGTTCTTC. Amino acid sequence: CASSEPPTSKQFF.

In its sample, this clone was seen a few times. The rearrangement uses TRBV5-4 and TRBJ2-1; 10 positions agree with TRBD2. The CDR3 loop spans 15 amino acids. V lost 4 bases to trimming and J lost 2 bases; unmatched junction nucleotides: 3. Germline values: CDR1 SGHNT, CDR2 YYREEE (reference sequence). The CDR3 loop reads CASSLAGVAYNEQFF. The CDR3 region has the DNA TGTGCCAGCAGCCTAGCGGGGGTTGCCTACAATGAGCAGTTCTTC.

The CDR3 sequence is CASSQDGLGRSQETQYF. The CDR3 bases are TGCGCCAGCAGTCAAGATGGACTAGGCCGCTCCCAAGAGACCCAGTACTTC. This chain links TRBV23-1 with TRBJ2-5; 7 bases are shared with TRBD2. TRBV23-1 is sorted into the ORF group, with uncertain function. Losses at the gene ends were 2 bases for V and 1 base for J; bases not matched to a gene: 10. The CDR3 is 17 residues long.

The sample holds a few counts of this clone. The genes are TRBV7-9 and TRBJ1-1; D perhaps matches TRBD1 (6 bases). Between the trimmed V and J ends, which lost 6 bases and 3 bases, there was a span of 11 bases. The germline V gene encodes CDR1 SEHNR and CDR2 FQNEAQ (reference sequence). There are 13 residues in the CDR3. The CDR3 spells CASSLNRDTEAFF. CDR3 DNA: TGTGCCAGCAGTCTGAACAGGGACACTGAAGCTTTCTTT.

The chain links TRBV7-2 to TRBJ2-7, with 10 bases fitting TRBD2. Germline V gene data show CDR1 as SGHTA and CDR2 as FQGNSA. The CDR3 sequence is 15 residues long. V trimming: 5 bases; J trimming: 2 bases; junction bases outside the gene matches: 6. CDR3 DNA: TGTGCCAGCAGCCCAAGGACTAGCGGACCCTACGAGCAGTACTTC. Protein: CASSPRTSGPYEQYF.

The chain carries TRBV6-5 and TRBJ1-2; 10 bases map to TRBD1. Germline V gene sequence: CDR1 MNHEY, CDR2 SVGAGI. This CDR3 contains 15 residues. Trimming took 5 bases from V and 7 from J; bases not matched to a gene: 10. The chain's CDR3 is CASSRTPGQGPGYTF. The CDR3 DNA sequence: TGTGCCAGCAGTCGTACCCCGGGACAGGGGCCTGGCTACACCTTC.

The chain recombines TRBV10-2 with TRBJ2-7; 10 nucleotides agree with TRBD2. Germline trimming cut 9 bases from V and 5 bases from J; bases unmatched to any gene: 10. The length of the CDR3 is 14 residues. Germline CDR1 reads WSHSY; CDR2 reads SAAADI. The CDR3 DNA reads TGCGCCAGTGGGTCGAGCGGGAGGGTCAACGAGCAGTACTTC. It specifies CASGSSGRVNEQYF.

This clone was observed a single time. V is TRBV19 and J is TRBJ2-1; 8 bases are a match to TRBD1. The trim removed 10 bases at V and 6 bases at J, leaving 11 bases unmatched. The V gene's germline CDR1 is LNHDA and CDR2 SQIVND (reference sequence). The CDR3 has 14 amino acids. The DNA for the CDR3 is TGTGCCACTTCAGACAGGGGCGGAGCCAATGAGCAGTTCTTC. It yields the protein CATSDRGGANEQFF.

V gene TRBV27 combines with J gene TRBJ2-2; 8 bases map to TRBD2. V shed 11 bases and J 6 bases; nucleotides not matched to a gene: 14. Germline CDR1 reads MNHEY; CDR2 reads SMNVEV (reference sequence). This CDR3 region has 15 residues. The CDR3 DNA is TGTGCCGCTTCCCGGGGGGGCCGAAACCCCGGGGAGCTGTTTTTT. Its protein product is CAASRGGRNPGELFF.

This chain links TRBV5-1 with TRBJ2-3; TRBD2 matches at 11 bases. V was pared by 2 bases and J by 0 bases, with 8 bases of the junction left unmatched. Germline assignment: CDR1 SGHRS and CDR2 YFSETQ. The CDR3 sequence is 18 residues long. The CDR3 protein is CASSFGLAGGFSTDTQYF. CDR3 nucleotides: TGCGCCAGCAGCTTCGGGCTAGCGGGAGGATTTAGCACAGATACGCAGTATTTT.

This sequence joins TRBV5-1 and TRBJ2-2; 8 bases map to TRBD2. Germline CDR1 and CDR2: SGHRS and YFSETQ. Unmatched junction bases numbered 1, after V lost 3 bases and J lost 0 bases. The CDR3 sequence is 15 residues long. CDR3 sequence (DNA): TGCGCCAGCAGCTCTAGCGGGCCGAACACCGGGGAGCTGTTTTTT. Amino acid sequence: CASSSSGPNTGELFF.

The chain combines TRBV4-2 with TRBJ1-2; TRBD1 matches at 11 bases. Germline CDR1 reads LGHNA; CDR2 reads YNFKEQ. The ends lost 1 base at V and 7 bases at J; junction bases unmatched: 5. The CDR3 is made up of 15 amino acids. CDR3 DNA: TGTGCCAGCAGCCAAGGGGGACAGGGGGTGGGTGGCTACACCTTC. Its translation: CASSQGGQGVGGYTF.

V is TRBV11-1 and J is TRBJ2-3, with 8 bases that match TRBD2. Trimming removed 4 bases from V and 6 bases from J; junction bases left unmatched: 6. Germline CDR1 reads SGHAT; CDR2 reads FQDESV (reference sequence). The CDR3 is 14 amino acids. The CDR3 DNA reads TGTGCCAGCAGCTCCGGGACTAGTTCCGATACGCAGTATTTT. Translation: CASSSGTSSDTQYF.

The chain employs TRBV2 and TRBJ2-7, with D unresolved. This CDR3 is built from 14 residues. Germline-derived CDR1 and CDR2 are SNHLY and FYNNEI. Trimming removed 6 bases at V and 4 bases at J, with 16 bases between. The CDR3 loop reads CASRPGSNTYEQYF. The CDR3 coding sequence is TGTGCCAGCAGGCCCGGGTCCAATACTTACGAGCAGTACTTC.

The rearrangement uses TRBV19 and TRBJ2-5; unclear D gene. Between the trimmed V and J ends, which lost 3 bases and 2 bases, there was a span of 7 bases. Germline V gene sequence: CDR1 LNHDA, CDR2 SQIVND (reference sequence). The CDR3 loop spans 13 amino acids. In nucleotides, the CDR3 is TGTGCCAGTAGTATTGACAAACAAGAGACCCAGTACTTC. Protein product: CASSIDKQETQYF.

The chain is built from TRBV18 and TRBJ2-1; TRBD2 is a possible D gene (6 bases). Deletions cut 2 bases from V and 0 bases from J, with 11 bases between. Germline V gives CDR1 KGHSH, CDR2 LQKENI. This CDR3 comprises 16 residues. The CDR3, as DNA: TGTGCCAGCTCACCAGAGGAGGGTATCTCCTACAATGAGCAGTTCTTC. It specifies CASSPEEGISYNEQFF. Full variable domain (missing parts from reference TRBV18 and TRBJ2-1): NAGVMQNPRHLVRRRGQEARLRCSPMKGHSHVYWYRQLPEEGLKFMVYLQKENIIDESGMPKERFSAEFPKEGPSILRIQQVVRGDSAAYFCASSPEEGISYNEQFFGPGTRLTVL.